This entry lists 21 T cell receptor beta chains sequenced from one sample in a study of control samples from healthy donors and cancer patients (TCRdb year 2020). The library relied on the immunoSEQ multiplex PCR assay. The source is immuneACCESS, and TCRdb retained only in-frame sequences with V and J called. Part of the clones is not carried over; for the studies checked, unresolved V genes explain less than half of this, and the remainder is unexplained. The table for this sample lists about 160,000 clones; about 94% of them were counted only once. 12% to 15% of the sample comes from the top ten. Sequenced material: PBMCs. The source is a man aged 60 to 69 with colorectal cancer.

The DNA of the CDR3 is TGTGCCAGTAGTATAGAGGGACGGAACTACGAGCAGTACTTC. This encodes CASSIEGRNYEQYF. The chain employs TRBV19 and TRBJ2-7; D may correspond to TRBD1 or TRBD2 (5 bases each). V was shortened by 0 bases and J by 3 bases, with 9 bases between the two germline ends. CDR3 length equals 14 residues. Germline CDR1 and CDR2: LNHDA and SQIVND (reference sequence). The full variable domain, completed using reference TRBV19 and TRBJ2-7, is DGGITQSPKYLFRKEGQNVTLSCEQNLNHDAMYWYRQDPGQGLRLIYYSQIVNDFQKGDIAEGYSVSREKKESFPLTVTSAQKNPTAFYLCASSIEGRNYEQYFGPGTRLTVT.

Worth noting for this clone: Other DNA sequences in the sample encode the same CDR3. The chain employs TRBV3-1 (or the pseudogene TRBV3-2) and TRBJ1-1; no firm D call. Germline V lookup: CDR1 LGHDT, CDR2 YNNKEL (reference sequence). Trimming took off 0 bases at V and 4 bases at J, with 9 bases between the two ends. CDR3 length: 14 amino acids. The CDR3 region is CASSQDAGGTEAFF. In DNA form, the CDR3 reads TGTGCCAGCAGCCAAGACGCAGGAGGCACTGAAGCTTTCTTT.

The V and J genes are TRBV2 and TRBJ1-2, with 7 bases lining up with TRBD1. Germline CDR1 reads SNHLY; CDR2 reads FYNNEI. V lost 6 bases and J lost 4; bases outside the gene matches: 8. CDR3 size: 14 residues. CDR3 protein: CASRPRQGGYGYTF. The DNA of the CDR3 is TGTGCCAGCAGGCCCCGACAGGGAGGCTATGGCTACACCTTC. The full variable domain, with the rest looked up from reference TRBV2 and TRBJ1-2, is EPEVTQTPSHQVTQMGQEVILRCVPISNHLYFYWYRQILGQKVEFLVSFYNNEISEKSEIFDDQFSVERPDGSNFTLKIRSTKLEDSAMYFCASRPRQGGYGYTFGSGTRLTVV.

The chain couples TRBV7-8 to TRBJ1-6; D possibly corresponds to TRBD1 (6 bases). This CDR3 comprises 17 residues. Trimming cost V 0 bases and J 8 bases, with 17 bases left between them. Germline-derived CDR1 and CDR2 are SGHVS and FQNEAQ. The CDR3 loop is CASSLAMNTDSYSPLHF. The CDR3 DNA reads as TGTGCCAGCAGCTTAGCAATGAATACGGACAGTTATTCACCCCTCCACTTT.

Of note for this clone: The sample carries other DNA sequences with the same CDR3. CDR3: CAWSVTGNQPQHF. CDR3 nucleotide sequence: TGTGCCTGGAGTGTAACAGGGAATCAGCCCCAGCATTTT. The J gene is TRBJ1-5, the V gene TRBV30, with D possibly TRBD1 on 6 matching bases. V dropped 0 bases and J dropped 4 bases, with 7 bases sitting between them. This CDR3 contains 13 residues. CDR1 and CDR2 (germline): GTSNPN, SVGIG (reference sequence). The entire variable domain, with the rest obtained from reference TRBV30 and TRBJ1-5, is as follows: SQTIHQWPATLVQPVGSPLSLECTVEGTSNPNLYWYRQAAGRGLQLLFYSVGIGQISSEVPQNLSASRPQDRQFILSSKKLLLSDSGFYLCAWSVTGNQPQHFGDGTRLSIL.

The V call is TRBV19, the J call TRBJ1-1; tentatively, D is TRBD1 (5 bases). Germline loops: CDR1 LNHDA, CDR2 SQIVND (reference sequence). There are 13 residues in the CDR3. V was clipped by 6 bases and J by 3 bases, with 11 bases between them. The CDR3 protein is CASRTDSYTEAFF. DNA of the CDR3: TGTGCCAGTAGAACTGACAGCTACACTGAAGCTTTCTTT.

The chain has TRBV5-1 and TRBJ1-2, with 8 bases that match TRBD1. The V segment lost 6 bases and the J segment 10 bases; nucleotides outside the gene matches: 14. CDR1 and CDR2 from the germline V gene are SGHRS and YFSETQ. CDR3 length: 14 residues. DNA for the CDR3: TGCGCCAGCACCTGGACAGGGTCCCAGGAAGACTACACCTTC. It is translated as CASTWTGSQEDYTF.

V usage is TRBV4-1 and J usage is TRBJ1-2; no clear D gene. V lost 0 bases, J lost 12 bases, and 11 bases lay in between. In germline, CDR1 is MGHRA, CDR2 YSYEKL. This CDR3 contains 12 residues. DNA for the CDR3: TGCGCCAGCAGCCAAGATCAAAGGGTCCACACCTTC. Translated, it gives CASSQDQRVHTF.

The chain has TRBV19 and TRBJ2-7, with a weak D call TRBD2 (5 bases). Germline loops: CDR1 LNHDA, CDR2 SQIVND (reference sequence). Between the trimmed V and J ends, which lost 6 bases and 0 bases, there was a span of 12 bases. The CDR3 contains 14 residues. The CDR3 is CASRGAGSSYEQYF. CDR3 DNA: TGTGCCAGTAGAGGCGCTGGGAGCTCCTACGAGCAGTACTTC.

About this clone: At one end, the junction sequence differs from germline, possibly due to a read error. This chain joins TRBV6-1 and TRBJ2-7, with 7 positions matching TRBD1. Germline loops: CDR1 MNHNS, CDR2 SASEGT. The length of the CDR3 is 12 residues. The CDR3 region is CASSEELGQNIF. CDR3 nucleotides: TGTGCCAGCAGTGAAGAACTGGGACAGAACATCTTC.

This rearrangement joins TRBV15 to TRBJ1-4; TRBD1 matches at 10 bases. V lost 0 bases to trimming and J lost 6 bases; unmatched junction nucleotides: 10. Germline CDR1 is LNHNV and CDR2 is YYDKDF (reference sequence). The CDR3 consists of 18 residues. The CDR3: CATSRDRRTGGLHEKLFF. CDR3 sequence (DNA): TGTGCCACCAGCAGAGATAGGAGGACAGGGGGTTTGCATGAAAAACTGTTTTTT. The full variable domain, in which reference TRBV15 and TRBJ1-4 provide the parts outside the CDR3, is DAMVIQNPRYQVTQFGKPVTLSCSQTLNHNVMYWYQQKSSQAPKLLFHYYDKDFNNEADTPDNFQSRRPNTSFCFLDIRSPGLGDTAMYLCATSRDRRTGGLHEKLFFGSGTQLSVL.

A note on this clone: The same CDR3 is also encoded by other DNA sequences in this sample. The chain is built from TRBV19 and TRBJ1-5; D possibly corresponds to TRBD1 (5 bases). The CDR3 runs to 13 residues. V was pared by 3 bases and J by 7 bases, with 10 bases between. CDR1 is LNHDA, CDR2 SQIVND, per germline (reference sequence). CDR3 region: CASSIQGGQPQHF. CDR3 nucleotide sequence: TGTGCCAGTAGTATTCAGGGAGGGCAGCCCCAGCATTTT.

In DNA, the CDR3 is TGTGCCACCGGAGGGAGGTCTGGAAACACCATATATTTT. It translates to CATGGRSGNTIYF. The chain links TRBV27 to TRBJ1-3; D is unresolved. Per germline, CDR1 MNHEY and CDR2 SMNVEV (reference sequence). The CDR3 spans 13 residues. V was clipped by 10 bases and J by 1 base, with 11 bases between them.

J is TRBJ2-3 and V is TRBV30; possibly TRBD1 for D (5 bases). The CDR3 length is 12 residues. Between the trimmed V and J ends, which lost 0 bases and 9 bases, there was a span of 10 bases. Germline V lookup: CDR1 GTSNPN, CDR2 SVGIG (reference sequence). The chain's CDR3 is CAWSVSPGTQYF. The CDR3, as DNA: TGTGCCTGGAGTGTGTCGCCAGGGACGCAGTATTTT.

The chain employs TRBV6-1 and TRBJ1-6, with no clear D. The CDR3 runs to 14 residues. Looked up from germline, CDR1 is MNHNS and CDR2 is SASEGT. V gave up 1 base and J gave up 9 bases, with 10 bases separating them. CDR3 DNA: TGTGCCAGCAGTGAAGAGGGAACGCTTTCACCCCTCCACTTT. Translated, it gives CASSEEGTLSPLHF.

The chain has TRBV7-2 and TRBJ2-7; D is unclear. The CDR3 has 15 residues. Germline V gene sequence: CDR1 SGHTA, CDR2 FQGNSA. Trimming took off 5 bases at V and 6 bases at J, with 20 bases between the two ends. The CDR3 DNA is TGTGCCAGCAGCCCCATAGGCACCCAAGGTTCCGAGCAGTACTTC. Protein: CASSPIGTQGSEQYF.

This clone was recorded once. The same CDR3 also results from other DNA sequences found in this sample. This chain links TRBV11-1 with TRBJ2-7; D possibly corresponds to TRBD2 (6 bases). With 1 base removed from V and 0 bases from J, the gap between germline ends came to 10 bases. The CDR3 consists of 15 residues. The germline V gene encodes CDR1 SGHAT and CDR2 FQDESV (reference sequence). CDR3 nucleotide sequence: TGTGCCAGCAGCTTAGTGCGGGACGGCTCCTACGAGCAGTACTTC. It specifies CASSLVRDGSYEQYF.

The rearrangement joins TRBV2 to TRBJ1-2; D might be TRBD1 (5 bases). The CDR3 has 11 amino acids. V was trimmed by 7 bases and J by 5 bases, leaving 8 bases between them. Germline V gene lookup returns CDR1 SNHLY and CDR2 FYNNEI. This chain's CDR3 is CASNTGYGYTF. CDR3 DNA sequence: TGTGCCAGCAATACAGGATATGGCTACACCTTC.

The chain is built from TRBV27 and TRBJ2-7; 10 positions agree with TRBD1. V was pared by 4 bases and J by 6 bases, with 12 bases of the junction left unmatched. This CDR3 is 16 amino acids long. Germline V gene sequence: CDR1 MNHEY, CDR2 SMNVEV (reference sequence). DNA of the CDR3: TGTGCCAGCAGTTGGTCACCGGGACAGGGGATTAGCGAGCAGTACTTC. Translation gives CASSWSPGQGISEQYF.

The chain recombines TRBV9 with TRBJ2-2; 12 nucleotides align to TRBD2. CDR3 length: 17 amino acids. Germline loops: CDR1 SGDLS, CDR2 YYNGEE. V shed 0 bases, J shed 6 bases, and the junction held 6 bases outside the gene matches. In DNA, the CDR3 is TGTGCCAGCAGCGTAGCCCTACTAGCGGGGGGTTCCGGGGAGCTGTTTTTT. It yields the protein CASSVALLAGGSGELFF.

V and J are TRBV6-5 and TRBJ1-2; TRBD1 matches 8 bases. Losses at the gene ends were 7 bases for V and 3 bases for J; bases not matched to a gene: 7. The CDR3 runs 14 residues. Germline CDR1 MNHEY, CDR2 SVGAGI. CDR3 region: CASISGQGDYGYTF. The CDR3 bases are TGTGCCAGCATTTCAGGACAGGGAGACTATGGCTACACCTTC.